This T cell receptor beta chain was identified during a study of post-analysis software for immune sequencing data (dated by TCRdb to between 2015 and 2017). Background on the whole study: Relapsing-remitting, secondary progressive and progressive-relapsing multiple sclerosis were recorded as disease courses, and subtype annotation was lacking for some patients. The patient repertoires were compared against around 11 previously published healthy control repertoires obtained from donors aged about 6 to 26 years. A subset of samples was prepared in parallel using single-end sample barcoding, then pooled and co-amplified after Illumina adapter ligation. Points the paper makes about the study in general: Significantly lower normalized Chao1 diversity was found in multiple sclerosis patients than in controls, suggesting substantial peripheral T-cell clonal expansion. The multiple sclerosis patient group was slightly younger than the control group. Patients showed significantly higher frequencies than controls for about five TRBV segments, among them TRBV5-6, TRBV5-1 and TRBV20-1. Direct clustering with F measure showed strong co-clustering of samples prepared in the same batch, prompting a batch-effect correction.

Library creation used PCR. The listed sequencing device is Illumina HiSeq 2500. To reduce PCR and sequencing biases, unique molecular identifiers were built into the TCR beta cDNA libraries. Every 1 to 10 million input T cells yielded about 500,000 cDNA molecules, meaning each molecule approximated one T cell. The patient libraries were prepared and sequenced using the same protocol as the earlier healthy control dataset. Samples belonging to the same batch were prepared together, multiplexed and sequenced on a shared HiSeq lane. The study's processing was this. Raw barcoded reads were processed with MIGEC, and single-read molecular identifier groups were discarded before consensus assembly and CDR3 extraction. Clonotype tables were post-analysed with VDJtools, and diversity was normalized by down-sampling all datasets to the smallest sample size. To correct batch-related cross-sample contamination, repertoire overlap clustering matched CDR3 amino acid sequences but not nucleotide sequences. TCRdb's own reprocessing of the public reads used fastp at Q25 and MiXCR and kept productive beta chains. Each entry merges the rows of one CDR3 protein and shows their most common DNA and genes. The V and J calls and clone size are TCRdb's, not the authors'. Recorded for this sample are more than 500,000 distinct CDR3 sequences; around a third of them occurred a single time. The ten biggest clones cover 4.5% to 7.5% of the sample.

Reading the germline V gene (reference sequence) gives CDR1 SEHNR and CDR2 FQNEAQ. Trimming at the junction amounts to 5 bases on V and 3 bases on J, and the germline ends lie 13 bases apart. Including cysteine and phenylalanine, the CDR3 has 14 amino acids. Here the CDR3 DNA is all that survives: 42 bases in frame from base 1. To demonstrate the VDJtools post-analysis software, TCR beta repertoires were profiled from the peripheral blood of more than 10 young patients with multiple sclerosis. The multiple sclerosis patients were children and adolescents between roughly 6 and 15 years of age. With respect to this clonotype: What antigen it recognizes has not been identified. Base qualities are not recorded, but no much larger clone differs from it by a single base.

Sequencing was done on a sample of blood. The TCR sequence derives from a girl aged 2-17 years with multiple sclerosis. Recombination linked TRBV7-9 to TRBJ2-5; TRBD1 is a weak D gene call, 5 bases matching. The nucleotides read TGTGCCAGCAGCCCAGAGACAGCTAAAGAGACCCAGTACTTC. This encodes CASSPETAKETQYF.